This entry concerns a single T cell receptor beta chain. There is no known antigen for this receptor. Base qualities are missing; no much larger clone stands one base away. This specimen belongs to a study of blood T cells in healthy people across ages (dated by TCRdb to between 2014 and 2017). Study-level background: In model experiments, template switching captured about one uniquely barcoded TCR beta cDNA molecule for every two T cells. Using deep sequencing normalized with unique cDNA molecular identifiers, the study measured how TCR beta repertoire diversity changes with age. Four age groups were formed from the donors: young (average 16 years), middle-aged (around 41), aged (over 55) and long-lived (roughly 81). To avoid experimental bias, donors of different ages were randomly spread across the sequencing lanes. Two additional independent replicas of 1 million unique cDNA reads from the same blood draw were analyzed for two donors (one aged 18 to 29 and one aged 80 or older).

To prepare the library, 5' RACE was applied. TCRdb shows the sequencer as Illumina HiSeq 2500. A second PCR of roughly 7 to 12 cycles was run with a J-beta primer mix and a sample-barcoded 5' primer. Each TCR beta cDNA molecule received a unique molecular identifier from a template-switch 5' adaptor carrying 12 random nucleotides. Each sample yielded at least 3 million CDR3-containing paired-end reads. First-strand cDNA synthesis was performed from all RNA using the Mint cDNA synthesis kit, with priming by a TRBC-specific oligonucleotide. All cDNA was treated with uracil-DNA glycosylase and then went through a first 18-cycle PCR with the universal primers M1SS and BC2_uni_R. The original pipeline was this. For normalization, 1 million high-quality reads were randomly selected from each sample, with every read carrying a distinct molecular identifier. Reads with shared molecular identifiers were discarded instead of being binned into consensus sequences. CDR3 identification, clonotype clustering and error correction used MiTCR with a Q25 quality threshold and the strictest error-elimination algorithm. A nonparametric unseen species model using Euler transformation provided a lower-bound estimate of total TCR beta diversity. TCRdb reanalyzed the raw reads on its own, using fastp at Q25 for trimming and MiXCR for clone calling, and kept in-frame beta chains. Rows are unified per CDR3 protein, each entry keeping the most common DNA and genes. TCRdb's processing, not the study's, gives the V and J calls here. Across this sample there are about 1,400,000 distinct CDR3 sequences, with 45% to 70% seen only once. The ten largest clones capture 6.5% to 8% of the sample.

Donors were a few dozen systemically healthy Caucasian individuals from Russia aged about 6 to 100 years. Approximately 9 milliliters of peripheral blood were collected from each donor into EDTA-treated Vacutainer tubes. Ficoll-Paque density-gradient centrifugation was used to isolate PBMCs, with at least 7 million per sample. Total RNA, at least 6 micrograms per sample, was extracted from PBMCs with Trizol reagent. Naive CD45RAhigh/CD27high T cell percentages were measured by flow cytometry on a PBMC aliquot from every donor. General study outcomes and caveats: A strong correlation was found between observed TCR beta diversity and the percentage of naive T cells measured by flow cytometry. Because donor CMV infection status was unknown, age-related changes in expanded clonotypes were potentially confounded. Compared with the aged group, the long-lived group had more naive CD4+ T cells, fewer expanded clones and increased TCR diversity, suggesting age selection. Since profiling was done on bulk unsorted PBMCs, naive and antigen-experienced compartments could not be conclusively compared. As age increased, observed TCR beta diversity per million T cells dropped in a roughly linear way, and a significant reduction was already evident by age about 40. Estimates of total diversity from one million sequenced T cells were regarded as lower bounds and underestimates.

This TCR was sampled from a man aged 18-30 years in good health. The sample consisted of blood.

CDR3 loop: CASGCGLAGELEQYF. The bases are TGTGCTAGTGGTTGTGGACTAGCGGGAGAGTTAGAGCAGTACTTC. The sequence joins TRBV12-5 to TRBJ2-5, and TRBD2 matches 13 of the central bases. Germline trimming amounts to 4 bases on V and 11 bases on J, with 10 as the count of junction bases outside the gene matches. Including the terminal cysteine and phenylalanine, the CDR3 comprises 15 residues. Only CDR3 DNA remains: 45 bases, in frame from the first base. CDR1 LGHNT and CDR2 FRNRAP are derived from the germline V gene.